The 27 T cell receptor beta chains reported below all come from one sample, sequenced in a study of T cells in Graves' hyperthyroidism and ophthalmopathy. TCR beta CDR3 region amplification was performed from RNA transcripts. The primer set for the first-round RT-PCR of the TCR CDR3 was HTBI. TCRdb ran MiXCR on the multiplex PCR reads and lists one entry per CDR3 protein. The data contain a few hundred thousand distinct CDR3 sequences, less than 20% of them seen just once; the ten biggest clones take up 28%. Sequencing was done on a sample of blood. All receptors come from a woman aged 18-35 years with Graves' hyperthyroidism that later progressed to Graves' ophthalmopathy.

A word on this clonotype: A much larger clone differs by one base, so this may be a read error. The CDR3 DNA sequence: TGTGCCAGCGGTCCTACAGGACTAGCGGCCTACAATGAGCAGTTCTTC. This gives the protein CASGPTGLAAYNEQFF. This sequence joins TRBV12-3 or TRBV12-4 and TRBJ2-1; 10 nucleotides line up with TRBD2. V shed 8 bases and J 2 bases; nucleotides not matched to a gene: 9. The CDR3 extends over 16 amino acids.

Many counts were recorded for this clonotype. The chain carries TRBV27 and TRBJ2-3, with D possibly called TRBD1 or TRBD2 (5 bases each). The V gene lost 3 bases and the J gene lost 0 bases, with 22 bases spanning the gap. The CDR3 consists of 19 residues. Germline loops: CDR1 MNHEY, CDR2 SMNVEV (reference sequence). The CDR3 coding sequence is TGTGCCAGCAGTTTTAAAATGGGACGTGTGGAGCACAGCACAGATACGCAGTATTTT. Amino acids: CASSFKMGRVEHSTDTQYF.

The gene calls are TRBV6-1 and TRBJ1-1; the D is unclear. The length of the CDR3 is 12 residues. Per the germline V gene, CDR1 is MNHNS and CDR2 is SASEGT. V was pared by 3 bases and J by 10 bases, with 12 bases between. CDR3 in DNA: TGTGCCAGCAGTGACTTGGGTATCGGAGCTTTCTTT. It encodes CASSDLGIGAFF.

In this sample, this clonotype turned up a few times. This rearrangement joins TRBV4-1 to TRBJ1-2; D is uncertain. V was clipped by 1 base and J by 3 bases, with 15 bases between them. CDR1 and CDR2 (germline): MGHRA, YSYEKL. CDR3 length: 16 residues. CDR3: CASSQAPQTDYYGYTF. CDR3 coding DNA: TGCGCCAGCAGCCAAGCGCCACAAACGGATTACTATGGCTACACCTTC.

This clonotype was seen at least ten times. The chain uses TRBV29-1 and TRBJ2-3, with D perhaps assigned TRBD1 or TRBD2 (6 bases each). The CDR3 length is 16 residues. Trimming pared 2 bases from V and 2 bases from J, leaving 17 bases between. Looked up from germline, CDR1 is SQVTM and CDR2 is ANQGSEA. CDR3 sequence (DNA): TGCAGCGTTGAATACCTTGGAGGGGGGATCACAGATACGCAGTATTTT. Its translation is CSVEYLGGGITDTQYF.

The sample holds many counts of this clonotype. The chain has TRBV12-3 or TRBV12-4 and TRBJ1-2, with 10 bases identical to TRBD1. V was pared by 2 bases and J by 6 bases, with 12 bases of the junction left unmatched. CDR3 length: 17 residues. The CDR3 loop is CASSLLGTGAAQNGYTF. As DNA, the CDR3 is TGTGCCAGCAGTTTACTAGGGACAGGGGCCGCCCAAAATGGCTACACCTTC.

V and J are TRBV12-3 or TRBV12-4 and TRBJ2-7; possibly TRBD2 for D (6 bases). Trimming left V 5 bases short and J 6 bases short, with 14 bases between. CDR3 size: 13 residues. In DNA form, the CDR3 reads TGTGCCAGCAGTCAAGTGGCGGGAAGCGAGCAGTACTTC. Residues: CASSQVAGSEQYF.

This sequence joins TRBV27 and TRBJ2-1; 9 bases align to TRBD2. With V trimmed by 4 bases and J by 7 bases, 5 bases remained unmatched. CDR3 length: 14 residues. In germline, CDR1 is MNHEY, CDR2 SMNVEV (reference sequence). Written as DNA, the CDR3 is TGTGCCAGCAGTTATGGCGGGAGGGCGAATGAGCAGTTCTTC. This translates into CASSYGGRANEQFF.

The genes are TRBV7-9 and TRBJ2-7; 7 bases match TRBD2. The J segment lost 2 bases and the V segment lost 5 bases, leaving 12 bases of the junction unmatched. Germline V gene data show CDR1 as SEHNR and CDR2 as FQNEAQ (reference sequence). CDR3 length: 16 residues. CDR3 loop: CASSLSKAGSAYEQYF. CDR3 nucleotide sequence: TGTGCCAGCAGCCTGAGTAAAGCGGGATCCGCCTACGAGCAGTACTTC.

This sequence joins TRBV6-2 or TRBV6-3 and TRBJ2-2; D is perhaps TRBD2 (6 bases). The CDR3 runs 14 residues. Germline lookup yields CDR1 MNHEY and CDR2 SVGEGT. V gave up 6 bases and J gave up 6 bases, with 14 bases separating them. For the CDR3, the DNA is TGTGCCAGCAGATCCGGGAGTTCGGCCGGGGAGCTGTTTTTT. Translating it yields CASRSGSSAGELFF.

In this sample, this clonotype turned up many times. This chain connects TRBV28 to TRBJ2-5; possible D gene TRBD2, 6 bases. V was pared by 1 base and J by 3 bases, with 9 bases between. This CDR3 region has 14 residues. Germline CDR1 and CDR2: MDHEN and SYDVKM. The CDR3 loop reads CASSLYGGKETQYF. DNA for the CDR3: TGTGCCAGCAGTTTATATGGCGGGAAAGAGACCCAGTACTTC.

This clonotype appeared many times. The CDR3 loop reads CASSPDRGDTQYF. CDR3 coding DNA: TGCGCCAGCAGCCCCGACAGGGGTGATACGCAGTATTTT. The V call is TRBV5-1, the J call TRBJ2-3; 8 nucleotides match TRBD1. V shed 4 bases and J 6 bases; nucleotides not matched to a gene: 4. The CDR3 is made up of 13 amino acids. CDR1 and CDR2 from the germline V gene are SGHRS and YFSETQ.

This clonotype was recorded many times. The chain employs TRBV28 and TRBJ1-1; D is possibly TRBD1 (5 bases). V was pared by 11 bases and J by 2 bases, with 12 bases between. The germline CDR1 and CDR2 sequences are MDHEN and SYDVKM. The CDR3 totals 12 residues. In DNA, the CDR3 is TGTGCCTGCCTGGGGGATAACACTGAAGCTTTCTTT. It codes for CACLGDNTEAFF.

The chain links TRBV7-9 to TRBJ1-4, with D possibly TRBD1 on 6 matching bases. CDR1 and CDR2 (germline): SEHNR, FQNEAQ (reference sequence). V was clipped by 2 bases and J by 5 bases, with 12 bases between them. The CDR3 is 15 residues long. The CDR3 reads CASSLSTGRNEKLFF. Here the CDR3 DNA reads TGTGCCAGCAGCTTAAGCACAGGGAGGAATGAAAAACTGTTTTTT.

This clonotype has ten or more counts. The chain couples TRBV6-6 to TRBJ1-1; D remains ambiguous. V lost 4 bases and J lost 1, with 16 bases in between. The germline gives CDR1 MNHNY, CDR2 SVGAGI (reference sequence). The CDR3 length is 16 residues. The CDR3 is CASSSRPNMGNTEAFF. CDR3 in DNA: TGTGCCAGCAGTTCTCGCCCTAATATGGGGAACACTGAAGCTTTCTTT.

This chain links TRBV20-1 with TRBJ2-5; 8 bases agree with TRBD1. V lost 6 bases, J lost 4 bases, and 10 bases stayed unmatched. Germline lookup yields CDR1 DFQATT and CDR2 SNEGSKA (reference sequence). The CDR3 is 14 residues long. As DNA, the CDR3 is TGCAGTGCAGGGACAGGTTGGGTTGGAGAGACCCAGTACTTC. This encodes CSAGTGWVGETQYF.

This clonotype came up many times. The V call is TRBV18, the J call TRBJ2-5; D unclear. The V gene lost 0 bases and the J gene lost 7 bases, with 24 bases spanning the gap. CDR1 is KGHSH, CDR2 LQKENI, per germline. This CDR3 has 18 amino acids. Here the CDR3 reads CASSPPFRKRAGKWTQYF. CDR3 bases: TGTGCCAGCTCACCACCGTTTCGTAAGCGCGCCGGAAAATGGACCCAGTACTTC.

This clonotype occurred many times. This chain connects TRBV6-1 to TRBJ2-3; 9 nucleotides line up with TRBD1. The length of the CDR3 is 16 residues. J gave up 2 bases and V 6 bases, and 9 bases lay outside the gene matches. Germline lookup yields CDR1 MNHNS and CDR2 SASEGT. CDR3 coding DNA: TGTGCCAGCAGCCCCGGGACAGGGTTCTTCACAGATACGCAGTATTTT. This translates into CASSPGTGFFTDTQYF.

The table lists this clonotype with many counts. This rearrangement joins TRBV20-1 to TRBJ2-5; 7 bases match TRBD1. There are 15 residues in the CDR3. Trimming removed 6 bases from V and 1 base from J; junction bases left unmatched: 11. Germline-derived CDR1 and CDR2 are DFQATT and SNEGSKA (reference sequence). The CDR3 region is CSAEEGALSQETQYF. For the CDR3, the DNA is TGCAGTGCCGAAGAGGGGGCGTTATCCCAAGAGACCCAGTACTTC.

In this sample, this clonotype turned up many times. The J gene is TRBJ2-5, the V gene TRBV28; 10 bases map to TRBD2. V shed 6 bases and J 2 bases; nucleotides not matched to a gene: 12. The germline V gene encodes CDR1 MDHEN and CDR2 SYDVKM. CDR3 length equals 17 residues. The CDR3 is CASSFGLAASLQETQYF. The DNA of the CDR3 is TGTGCCAGCAGCTTCGGACTAGCGGCTAGCTTGCAAGAGACCCAGTACTTC.

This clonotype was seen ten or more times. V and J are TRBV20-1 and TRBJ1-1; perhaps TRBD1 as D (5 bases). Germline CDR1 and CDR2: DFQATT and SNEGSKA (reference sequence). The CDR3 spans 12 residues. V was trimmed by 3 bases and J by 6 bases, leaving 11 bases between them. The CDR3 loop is CSASGGGPEAFF. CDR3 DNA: TGCAGTGCTAGTGGGGGTGGCCCTGAAGCTTTCTTT.

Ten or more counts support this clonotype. The CDR3, as DNA: TGTGCCAGCAGCTTCACTCGCAGCTCTGGAAACACCATATATTTT. It translates to CASSFTRSSGNTIYF. The rearrangement uses TRBV7-8 and TRBJ1-3; D not resolved. There are 15 residues in the CDR3. CDR1 and CDR2 from the germline V gene are SGHVS and FQNEAQ. The ends were cut back, 3 bases at V and 0 bases at J, with 9 bases in the middle.

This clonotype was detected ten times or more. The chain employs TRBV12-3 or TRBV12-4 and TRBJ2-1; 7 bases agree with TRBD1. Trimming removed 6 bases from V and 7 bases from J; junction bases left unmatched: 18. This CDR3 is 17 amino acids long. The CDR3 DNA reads TGTGCCAGCAGAACCACCCCCGGACAGGTGCGTACTAATGAGCAGTTCTTC. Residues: CASRTTPGQVRTNEQFF.

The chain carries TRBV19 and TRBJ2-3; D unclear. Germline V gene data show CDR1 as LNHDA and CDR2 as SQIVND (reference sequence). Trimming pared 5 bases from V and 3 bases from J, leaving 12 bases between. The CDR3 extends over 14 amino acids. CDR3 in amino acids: CASSGTPRTDTQYF. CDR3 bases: TGTGCCAGTAGTGGTACGCCCAGGACAGATACGCAGTATTTT.

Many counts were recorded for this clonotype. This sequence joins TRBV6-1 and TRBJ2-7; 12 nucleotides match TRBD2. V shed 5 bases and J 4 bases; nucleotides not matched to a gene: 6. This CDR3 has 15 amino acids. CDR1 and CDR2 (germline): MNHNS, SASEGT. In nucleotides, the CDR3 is TGTGCCAGCAGTTCCTGGACTAGCGGGAAATACGAGCAGTACTTC. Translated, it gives CASSSWTSGKYEQYF.

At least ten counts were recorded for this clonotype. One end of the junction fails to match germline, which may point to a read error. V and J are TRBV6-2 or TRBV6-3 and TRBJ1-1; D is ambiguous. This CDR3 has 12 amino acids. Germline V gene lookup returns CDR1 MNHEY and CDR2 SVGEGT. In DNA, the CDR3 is TGTGCCAGCAATTACCCTAACACTGAAGCTTTCTTT. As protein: CASNYPNTEAFF.

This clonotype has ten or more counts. In DNA form, the CDR3 reads TGTGCCAGCAGTTTGCCAGGAAGGAATTCACCCCTCCACTTT. Protein product: CASSLPGRNSPLHF. The chain is built from TRBV27 and TRBJ1-6, with unresolved D. This CDR3 region has 14 residues. Germline V lookup: CDR1 MNHEY, CDR2 SMNVEV (reference sequence). V lost 3 bases to trimming and J lost 7 bases, with 10 bases between them.